The T cell receptor (beta chain) described here comes from a study of blood T cell repertoires in COVID-19. Background on the study: The United States, Italy and Spain supplied acute and convalescent COVID-19 samples.

Per germline, CDR1 SGHTA and CDR2 FQGTGA. This CDR3 has 15 residues. With 3 bases removed from V and 7 bases from J, the gap between germline ends came to 18 bases. Study processing details: Nucleated cell counts were estimated from reference gene primer amplification. Here immunoSEQ multiplex PCR was the method, and the copy in TCRdb shows in-frame clones only, minus some. That table is the source of V, J and clone size, and D and trimming were worked out from the DNA. The repertoire holds some 250,000 clones, with around 85% as singletons. The chain carries TRBV7-3 and TRBJ2-5; perhaps TRBD1 as D (6 bases). The sequencing input was peripheral blood. This clonotype was sampled from a woman aged 80 or over with acute or convalescent COVID-19. The CDR3 DNA sequence: TGTGCCAGCAGCTTGGGGGACACGGTATTGGGGACCCAGTACTTC. Translated: CASSLGDTVLGTQYF.